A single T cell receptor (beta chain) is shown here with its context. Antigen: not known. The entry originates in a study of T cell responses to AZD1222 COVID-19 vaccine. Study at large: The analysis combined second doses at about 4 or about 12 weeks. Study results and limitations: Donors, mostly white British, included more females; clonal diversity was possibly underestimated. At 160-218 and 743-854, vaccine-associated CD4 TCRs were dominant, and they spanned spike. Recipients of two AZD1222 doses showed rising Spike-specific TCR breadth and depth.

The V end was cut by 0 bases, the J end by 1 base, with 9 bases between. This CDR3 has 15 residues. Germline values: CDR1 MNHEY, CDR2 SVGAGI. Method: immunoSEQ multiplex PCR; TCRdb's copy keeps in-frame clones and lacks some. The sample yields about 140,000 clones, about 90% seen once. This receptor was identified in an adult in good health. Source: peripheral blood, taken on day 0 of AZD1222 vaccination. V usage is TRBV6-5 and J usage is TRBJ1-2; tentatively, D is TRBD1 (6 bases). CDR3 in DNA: TGTGCCAGCAGTTACTCGGCAGGGGTTAACTATGGCTACACCTTC. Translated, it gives CASSYSAGVNYGYTF.